This section outlines one T cell receptor beta chain sequence together with its context. Authors' methods: Counts of nucleated cells, estimated from reference gene primer amplification, were obtained. Clones were sequenced by immunoSEQ multiplex PCR, and TCRdb holds only the in-frame ones, with some missing. Clone size and the V and J calls come from that table; the DNA yielded D and trimming. This sample has about 130,000 clones, with 74% found just once. The sample comes from a study of blood T cell repertoires in COVID-19. The wider study: Spain, Italy and the United States supplied samples that represented acute and convalescent COVID-19. Sources were T cells, B-cell-depleted T cells, or PBMCs; the material itself was cDNA or gDNA.

The germline CDR1 and CDR2 sequences are SQVTM and ANQGSEA. J gave up 6 bases and V 6 bases, and 7 bases lay outside the gene matches. The CDR3 has 12 amino acids. This TCR derives from a man aged 55-75 years with acute or convalescent COVID-19. The sequenced sample was peripheral blood. The chain links TRBV29-1 to TRBJ1-1; 7 bases are shared with TRBD1. DNA of the CDR3: TGCAGCGTCGTGACAGGGATTGCTGAAGCTTTCTTT. Protein product: CSVVTGIAEAFF.